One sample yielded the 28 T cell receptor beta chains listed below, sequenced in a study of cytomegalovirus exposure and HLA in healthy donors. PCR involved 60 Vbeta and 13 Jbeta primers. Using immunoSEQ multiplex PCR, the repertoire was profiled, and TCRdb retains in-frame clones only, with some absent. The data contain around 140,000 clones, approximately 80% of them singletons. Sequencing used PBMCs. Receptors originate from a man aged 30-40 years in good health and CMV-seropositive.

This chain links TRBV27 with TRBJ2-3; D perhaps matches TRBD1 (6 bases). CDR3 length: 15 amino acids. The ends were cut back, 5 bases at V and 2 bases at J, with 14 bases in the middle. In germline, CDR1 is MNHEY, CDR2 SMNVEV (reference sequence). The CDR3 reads CASSTGTLITDTQYF. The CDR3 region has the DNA TGTGCCAGCAGTACCGGGACACTCATCACAGATACGCAGTATTTT.

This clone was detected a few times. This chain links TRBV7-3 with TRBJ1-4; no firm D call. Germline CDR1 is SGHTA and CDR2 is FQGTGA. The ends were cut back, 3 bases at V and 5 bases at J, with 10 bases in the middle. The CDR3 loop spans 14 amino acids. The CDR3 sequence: CASSFLPGNEKLFF. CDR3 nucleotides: TGTGCCAGCAGCTTCCTGCCGGGGAATGAAAAACTGTTTTTT.

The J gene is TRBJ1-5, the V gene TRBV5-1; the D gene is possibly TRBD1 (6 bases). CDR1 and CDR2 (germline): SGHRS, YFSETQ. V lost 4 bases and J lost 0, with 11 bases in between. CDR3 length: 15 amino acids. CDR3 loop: CASSPGGASNQPQHF. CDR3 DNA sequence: TGCGCCAGCAGCCCCGGGGGGGCTAGCAATCAGCCCCAGCATTTT.

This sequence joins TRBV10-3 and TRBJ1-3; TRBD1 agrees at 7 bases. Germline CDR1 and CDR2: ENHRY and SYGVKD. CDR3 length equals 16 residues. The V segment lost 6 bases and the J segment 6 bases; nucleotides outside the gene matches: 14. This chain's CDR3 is CAIRPTPRQGENTIYF. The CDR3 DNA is TGTGCCATCAGACCCACTCCGAGACAGGGAGAAAACACCATATATTTT.

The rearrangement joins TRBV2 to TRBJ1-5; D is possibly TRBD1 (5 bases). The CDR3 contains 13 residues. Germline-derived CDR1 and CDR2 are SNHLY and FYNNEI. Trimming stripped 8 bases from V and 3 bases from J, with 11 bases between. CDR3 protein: CASAQDNNQPQHF. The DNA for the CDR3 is TGTGCCAGCGCCCAGGACAACAATCAGCCCCAGCATTTT. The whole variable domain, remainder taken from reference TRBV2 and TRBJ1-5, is EPEVTQTPSHQVTQMGQEVILRCVPISNHLYFYWYRQILGQKVEFLVSFYNNEISEKSEIFDDQFSVERPDGSNFTLKIRSTKLEDSAMYFCASAQDNNQPQHFGDGTRLSIL.

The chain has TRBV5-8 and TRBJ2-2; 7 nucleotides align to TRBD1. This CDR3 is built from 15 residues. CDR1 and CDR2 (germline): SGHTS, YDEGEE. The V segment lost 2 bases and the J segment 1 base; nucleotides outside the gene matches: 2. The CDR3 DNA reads TGTGCCAGCAGCTTCAGACAGGGGAACACCGGGGAGCTGTTTTTT. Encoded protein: CASSFRQGNTGELFF.

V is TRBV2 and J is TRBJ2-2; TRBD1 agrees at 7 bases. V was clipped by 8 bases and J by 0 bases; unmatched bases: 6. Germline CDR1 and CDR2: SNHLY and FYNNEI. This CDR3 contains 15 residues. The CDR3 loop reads CASQQGPPNTGELFF. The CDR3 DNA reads TGTGCCAGCCAACAGGGGCCCCCGAACACCGGGGAGCTGTTTTTT.

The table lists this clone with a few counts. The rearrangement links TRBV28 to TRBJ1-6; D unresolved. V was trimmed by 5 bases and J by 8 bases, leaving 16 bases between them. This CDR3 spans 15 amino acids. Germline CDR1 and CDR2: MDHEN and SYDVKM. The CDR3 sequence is CASSPPGFDHSPLHF. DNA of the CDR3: TGTGCCAGCAGTCCCCCAGGTTTTGATCATTCACCCCTCCACTTT. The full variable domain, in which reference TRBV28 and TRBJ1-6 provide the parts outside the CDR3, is DVKVTQSSRYLVKRTGEKVFLECVQDMDHENMFWYRQDPGLGLRLIYFSYDVKMKEKGDIPEGYSVSREKKERFSLILESASTNQTSMYLCASSPPGFDHSPLHFGNGTRLTVT.

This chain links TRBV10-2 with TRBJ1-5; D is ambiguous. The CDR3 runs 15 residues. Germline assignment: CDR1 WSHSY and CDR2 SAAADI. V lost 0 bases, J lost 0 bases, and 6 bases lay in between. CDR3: CASSESEGSNQPQHF. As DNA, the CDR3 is TGCGCCAGCAGTGAGTCAGAGGGTAGCAATCAGCCCCAGCATTTT.

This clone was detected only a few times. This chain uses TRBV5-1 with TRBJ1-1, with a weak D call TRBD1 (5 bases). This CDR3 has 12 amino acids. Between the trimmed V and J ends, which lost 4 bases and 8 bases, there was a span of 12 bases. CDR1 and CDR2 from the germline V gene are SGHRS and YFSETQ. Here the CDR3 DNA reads TGCGCCAGCAGCGGGCAGGGCCTCGAAGCTTTCTTT. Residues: CASSGQGLEAFF.

The CDR3 region has the DNA TGTGCCAGCAGTTACCTCAGGGGGGTCGGTACAGATACGCAGTATTTT. Translated: CASSYLRGVGTDTQYF. V and J are TRBV6-6 and TRBJ2-3, with TRBD1 as a possible D gene (7 bases). The length of the CDR3 is 16 residues. Germline lookup yields CDR1 MNHNY and CDR2 SVGAGI (reference sequence). V lost 2 bases and J lost 3, with 15 bases in between.

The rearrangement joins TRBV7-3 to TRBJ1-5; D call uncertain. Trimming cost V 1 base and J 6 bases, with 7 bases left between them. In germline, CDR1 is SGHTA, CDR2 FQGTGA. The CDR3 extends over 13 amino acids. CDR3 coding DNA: TGTGCCAGCAGCTTAAGTCGAGGTCAGCCCCAGCATTTT. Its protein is CASSLSRGQPQHF.

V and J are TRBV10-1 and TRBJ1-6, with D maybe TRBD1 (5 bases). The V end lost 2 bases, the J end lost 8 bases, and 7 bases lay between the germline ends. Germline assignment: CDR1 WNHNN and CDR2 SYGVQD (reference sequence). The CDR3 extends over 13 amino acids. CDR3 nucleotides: TGCGCCAGCAGTGAGACAGGAGATTCACCCCTCCACTTT. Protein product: CASSETGDSPLHF.

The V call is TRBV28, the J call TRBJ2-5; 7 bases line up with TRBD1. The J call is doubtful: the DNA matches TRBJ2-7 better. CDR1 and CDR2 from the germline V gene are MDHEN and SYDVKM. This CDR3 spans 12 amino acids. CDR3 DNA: TGTGCCAGCAGTACGACAGGGATCGAGCAGTACTTC. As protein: CASSTTGIEQYF.

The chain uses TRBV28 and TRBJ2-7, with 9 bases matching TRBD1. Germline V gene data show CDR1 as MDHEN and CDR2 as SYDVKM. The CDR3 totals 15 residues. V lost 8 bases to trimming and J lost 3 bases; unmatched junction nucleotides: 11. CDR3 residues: CASSSMGTGIYEQYF. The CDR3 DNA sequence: TGTGCCAGCTCGTCAATGGGGACAGGGATCTACGAGCAGTACTTC. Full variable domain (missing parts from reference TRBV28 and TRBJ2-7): DVKVTQSSRYLVKRTGEKVFLECVQDMDHENMFWYRQDPGLGLRLIYFSYDVKMKEKGDIPEGYSVSREKKERFSLILESASTNQTSMYLCASSSMGTGIYEQYFGPGTRLTVT.

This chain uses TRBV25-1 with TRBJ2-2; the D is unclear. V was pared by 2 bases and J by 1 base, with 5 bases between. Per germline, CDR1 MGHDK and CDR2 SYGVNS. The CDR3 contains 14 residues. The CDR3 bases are TGTGCCAGCAGTGAAAACAGGAACACCGGGGAGCTGTTTTTT. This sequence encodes CASSENRNTGELFF.

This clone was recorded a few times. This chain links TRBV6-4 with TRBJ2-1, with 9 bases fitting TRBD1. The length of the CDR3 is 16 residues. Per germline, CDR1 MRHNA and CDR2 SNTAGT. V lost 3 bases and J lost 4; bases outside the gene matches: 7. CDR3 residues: CASSDSGTGFYNEQFF. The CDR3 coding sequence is TGTGCCAGCAGTGATTCCGGGACAGGGTTTTACAATGAGCAGTTCTTC.

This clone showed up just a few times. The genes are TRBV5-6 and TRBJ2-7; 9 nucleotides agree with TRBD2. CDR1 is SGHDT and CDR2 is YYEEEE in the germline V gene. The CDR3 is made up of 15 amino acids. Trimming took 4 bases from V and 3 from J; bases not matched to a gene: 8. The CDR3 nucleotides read TGTGCCAGCAGCGCGAGCGGGAGGCCAGGCTACGAGCAGTACTTC. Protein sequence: CASSASGRPGYEQYF.

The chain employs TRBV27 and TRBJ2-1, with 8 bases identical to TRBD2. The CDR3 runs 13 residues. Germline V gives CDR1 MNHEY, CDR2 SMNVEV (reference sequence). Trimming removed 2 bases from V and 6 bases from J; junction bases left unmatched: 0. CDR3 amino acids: CASSLTSGNEQFF. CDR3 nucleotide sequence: TGTGCCAGCAGTTTAACTAGCGGCAATGAGCAGTTCTTC.

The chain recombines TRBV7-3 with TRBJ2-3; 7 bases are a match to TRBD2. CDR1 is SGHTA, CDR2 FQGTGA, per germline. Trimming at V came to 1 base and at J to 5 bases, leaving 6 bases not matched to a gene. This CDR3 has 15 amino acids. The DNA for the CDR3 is TGTGCCAGCAGCTTAAATCGGGGGGAAGTAGATACGCAGTATTTT. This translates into CASSLNRGEVDTQYF.

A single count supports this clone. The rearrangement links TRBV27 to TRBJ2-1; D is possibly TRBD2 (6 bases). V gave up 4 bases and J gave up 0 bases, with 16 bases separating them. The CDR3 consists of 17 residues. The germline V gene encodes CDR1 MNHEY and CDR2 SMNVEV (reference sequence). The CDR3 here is CASSWGMGGDSYNEQFF. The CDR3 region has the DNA TGTGCCAGCAGTTGGGGGATGGGGGGAGACTCCTACAATGAGCAGTTCTTC.

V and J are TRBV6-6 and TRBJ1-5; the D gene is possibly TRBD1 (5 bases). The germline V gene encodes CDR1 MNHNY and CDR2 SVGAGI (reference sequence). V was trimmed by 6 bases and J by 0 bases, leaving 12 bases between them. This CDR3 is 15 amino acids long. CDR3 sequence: CASRGGEYSNQPQHF. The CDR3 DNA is TGTGCCAGCAGGGGAGGGGAGTATAGCAATCAGCCCCAGCATTTT.

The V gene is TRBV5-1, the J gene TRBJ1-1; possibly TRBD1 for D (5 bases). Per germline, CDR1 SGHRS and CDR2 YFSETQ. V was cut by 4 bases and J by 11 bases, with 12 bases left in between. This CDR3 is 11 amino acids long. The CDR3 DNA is TGCGCCAGCAGCCCGGGGGGGGAGGCTTTCTTT. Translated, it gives CASSPGGEAFF.

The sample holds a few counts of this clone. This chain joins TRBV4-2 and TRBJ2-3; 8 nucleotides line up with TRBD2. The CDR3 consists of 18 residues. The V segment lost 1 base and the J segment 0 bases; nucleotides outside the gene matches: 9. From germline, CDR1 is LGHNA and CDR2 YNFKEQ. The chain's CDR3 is CASSQGRGGLPSTDTQYF. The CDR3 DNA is TGTGCCAGCAGCCAAGGTCGCGGGGGGCTTCCTAGCACAGATACGCAGTATTTT.

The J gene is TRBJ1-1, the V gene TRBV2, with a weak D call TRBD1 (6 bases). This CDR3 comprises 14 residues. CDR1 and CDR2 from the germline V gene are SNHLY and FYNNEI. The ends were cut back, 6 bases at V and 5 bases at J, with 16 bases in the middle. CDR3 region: CASRDSTYGTEAFF. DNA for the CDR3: TGTGCCAGCAGGGACAGTACTTATGGGACTGAAGCTTTCTTT.

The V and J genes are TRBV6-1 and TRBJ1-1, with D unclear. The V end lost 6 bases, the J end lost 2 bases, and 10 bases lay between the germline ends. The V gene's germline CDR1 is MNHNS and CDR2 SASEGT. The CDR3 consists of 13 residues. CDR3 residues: CASSRFLNTEAFF. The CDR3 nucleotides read TGTGCCAGCAGCCGGTTCCTTAACACTGAAGCTTTCTTT.

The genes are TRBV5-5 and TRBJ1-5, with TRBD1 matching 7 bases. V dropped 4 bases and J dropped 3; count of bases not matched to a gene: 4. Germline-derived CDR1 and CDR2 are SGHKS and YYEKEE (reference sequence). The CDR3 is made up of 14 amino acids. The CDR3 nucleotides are TGTGCCAGCAGCCCGACAGGGTTCAATCAGCCCCAGCATTTT. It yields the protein CASSPTGFNQPQHF.

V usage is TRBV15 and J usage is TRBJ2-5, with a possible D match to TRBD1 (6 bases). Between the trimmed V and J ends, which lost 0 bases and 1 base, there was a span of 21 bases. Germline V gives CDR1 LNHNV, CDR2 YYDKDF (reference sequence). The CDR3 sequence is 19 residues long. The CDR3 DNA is TGTGCCACCAGCAGAGATGGGGGCCTGATTGGGGGATCCCAAGAGACCCAGTACTTC. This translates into CATSRDGGLIGGSQETQYF.